This T cell receptor (beta chain) was profiled in a study of spatial heterogeneity in lung cancer. Whole-study results and caveats: At tumor resection, ubiquitous expanded TCRs were detected in blood more often than later.

Only one count was recorded for this clonotype. Its matching antigen is unknown. This beta chain represents an off-target read in a library built for alpha chains; its size is of limited meaning. In the library, each TCR cDNA molecule bore its own unique molecular identifier. TCRdb reprocessed the 5' RACE reads via MiXCR and lists one record per CDR3 protein. The sample shows 4,500 to 6,500 distinct CDR3 sequences, roughly a third of them seen only once. This CDR3 spans 18 amino acids. V shed 1 base and J shed 2 bases, with 15 bases lying between them. As to time point: sample taken at primary tumor resection. No cells were sorted before sequencing. The whole RNA sequenced was extracted from tumor, nontumor lung or frozen PBMC.

The rearrangement uses TRBV12-3 or TRBV12-4 and TRBJ2-6; D gene uncertain. The material sequenced was PBMCs, taken at surgery. The TCR sequence derives from a female donor with early-stage non-small cell lung cancer. The CDR3 bases are TGTGCCAGCAGTTTAGAGCTGGGGTCCGGACCTGGGGCCAACGTCCTGACTTTC. It specifies CASSLELGSGPGANVLTF.